This T cell receptor (beta chain) was obtained from a study of blood T cell repertoires in COVID-19. Using immunoSEQ multiplex PCR, the repertoire was profiled, and TCRdb retains in-frame clones only, with some absent. This sample has 40,000 or so clones; around 85% occur once, and the top ten carry over 9%. The germline V gene has CDR1 SEHNR and CDR2 FQNEAQ (reference sequence). This CDR3 comprises 15 residues. Trimming pared 4 bases from V and 2 bases from J, leaving 12 bases between. Sequenced material: peripheral blood. The receptor comes from a human donor in a cohort sampled during active COVID-19. This chain connects TRBV7-9 to TRBJ1-3; tentative D call: TRBD1 (5 bases). The CDR3 spells CASSSDRGPGNTIYF. For the CDR3, the DNA is TGTGCCAGCAGCTCGGATAGGGGCCCTGGAAACACCATATATTTT. Based on the CDR3 plus reference TRBV7-9 and TRBJ1-3, the full variable domain is DTGVSQNPRHKITKRGQNVTFRCDPISEHNRLYWYRQTLGQGPEFLTYFQNEAQLEKSRLLSDRFSAERPKGSFSTLEIQRTEQGDSAMYLCASSSDRGPGNTIYFGEGSWLTVV.